This entry lists 26 T cell receptor beta chains sequenced from one sample in a study of blood T cell repertoires in COVID-19. Profiled with immunoSEQ multiplex PCR; TCRdb holds only in-frame clones, not every one. The sample consists of some 59,000 clones, roughly 80% of them appearing once. The sequenced sample was peripheral blood. The source is a woman aged 55-69 years with acute or convalescent COVID-19.

The V gene is TRBV5-4, the J gene TRBJ2-1, with a weak D call TRBD2 (6 bases). This CDR3 has 17 amino acids. The germline V and J ends were trimmed by 0 bases and 4 bases, with 17 bases remaining between them. The germline CDR1 and CDR2 sequences are SGHNT and YYREEE (reference sequence). CDR3 in amino acids: CASSLEWEDNGYNEQFF. The CDR3 nucleotides read TGTGCCAGCAGCTTGGAGTGGGAGGACAATGGGTACAATGAGCAGTTCTTC.

The V and J genes are TRBV9 and TRBJ1-5; D unclear. This CDR3 comprises 15 residues. V was clipped by 0 bases and J by 4 bases, with 11 bases between them. Germline lookup yields CDR1 SGDLS and CDR2 YYNGEE. This CDR3 reads CASSVDGELNQPQHF. In DNA form, the CDR3 reads TGTGCCAGCAGCGTAGACGGAGAGCTGAATCAGCCCCAGCATTTT. The whole variable domain, remainder taken from reference TRBV9 and TRBJ1-5, is DSGVTQTPKHLITATGQRVTLRCSPRSGDLSVYWYQQSLDQGLQFLIQYYNGEERAKGNILERFSAQQFPDLHSELNLSSLELGDSALYFCASSVDGELNQPQHFGDGTRLSIL.

The chain carries TRBV4-1 and TRBJ2-1, with D uncertain. Germline V lookup: CDR1 MGHRA, CDR2 YSYEKL. The ends were cut back, 0 bases at V and 12 bases at J, with 12 bases in the middle. The CDR3 has 13 amino acids. The CDR3 loop is CASSQDRGRVQFF. The CDR3 DNA is TGCGCCAGCAGCCAAGATAGAGGCCGGGTGCAGTTCTTC.

V is TRBV27 and J is TRBJ2-3; 9 bases are a match to TRBD2. Germline V gene lookup returns CDR1 MNHEY and CDR2 SMNVEV (reference sequence). Trimming took 2 bases from V and 6 from J; bases not matched to a gene: 9. The CDR3 is 16 amino acids. CDR3 region: CASSLMLAGFGDTQYF. The CDR3 DNA reads TGTGCCAGCAGTTTAATGCTAGCGGGGTTTGGGGATACGCAGTATTTT.

The chain joins TRBV2 to TRBJ2-7; TRBD2 matches at 7 bases. CDR3 length: 18 amino acids. The trim removed 6 bases at V and 5 bases at J, leaving 22 bases unmatched. Germline assignment: CDR1 SNHLY and CDR2 FYNNEI. The CDR3 DNA is TGTGCCAGCAGCGCACCTTCTGTGGGCGGGAGTTCTTCTCACGAGCAGTACTTC. Protein sequence: CASSAPSVGGSSSHEQYF.

This chain connects TRBV28 to TRBJ1-2, with D unclear. The CDR3 has 14 amino acids. The germline V gene has CDR1 MDHEN and CDR2 SYDVKM. Trimming pared 3 bases from V and 1 base from J, leaving 9 bases between. The CDR3 DNA is TGTGCCAGCAGTTTGACACAGATTAACTATGGCTACACCTTC. The encoded protein is CASSLTQINYGYTF.

The V gene is TRBV10-3, the J gene TRBJ2-7; 7 bases agree with TRBD1. Germline assignment: CDR1 ENHRY and CDR2 SYGVKD. The CDR3 extends over 13 amino acids. J lost 2 bases, V lost 4 bases, and 2 bases had no gene match. The DNA of the CDR3 is TGTGCCATCAGTGCTGGGACAGCCTACGAGCAGTACTTC. Translated: CAISAGTAYEQYF.

The V call is TRBV30, the J call TRBJ1-1; D is perhaps TRBD1 (5 bases). The CDR3 length is 14 residues. CDR1 and CDR2 (germline): GTSNPN, SVGIG (reference sequence). V was clipped by 5 bases and J by 1 base, with 14 bases between them. The CDR3 reads CAWGRGLANTEAFF. The CDR3 DNA is TGTGCCTGGGGAAGGGGCTTAGCGAACACTGAAGCTTTCTTT.

This chain connects TRBV4-1 to TRBJ2-1; D may be TRBD1 (6 bases). Germline CDR1 is MGHRA and CDR2 is YSYEKL. V lost 0 bases to trimming and J lost 5 bases, with 11 bases between them. This CDR3 region has 15 residues. CDR3: CASSQDPGVDNEQFF. The CDR3 DNA is TGCGCCAGCAGCCAAGATCCAGGGGTAGACAATGAGCAGTTCTTC.

The CDR3 bases are TGTGCCAGCAGTTACTCACCCGGACTCGATTCACCCCTCCACTTT. Protein sequence: CASSYSPGLDSPLHF. The chain combines TRBV6-5 with TRBJ1-6; D is ambiguous. The CDR3 contains 15 residues. CDR1 is MNHEY, CDR2 SVGAGI, per germline. Trimming stripped 0 bases from V and 8 bases from J, with 11 bases between.

The rearrangement links TRBV29-1 to TRBJ1-1; tentative D call: TRBD1 (6 bases). CDR1 and CDR2 from the germline V gene are SQVTM and ANQGSEA. The CDR3 has 13 amino acids. The V end lost 5 bases, the J end lost 0 bases, and 10 bases lay between the germline ends. CDR3 protein: CSVSGHLNTEAFF. The CDR3 coding sequence is TGCAGCGTTTCGGGACACCTGAACACTGAAGCTTTCTTT.

The chain employs TRBV28 and TRBJ1-5; 10 bases map to TRBD1. Looked up from germline, CDR1 is MDHEN and CDR2 is SYDVKM. Unmatched junction bases numbered 7, after V lost 4 bases and J lost 1 base. The CDR3 sequence is 17 residues long. CDR3 loop: CASSSPGQGRSNQPQHF. CDR3 DNA: TGTGCCAGCAGTTCCCCGGGACAGGGGAGAAGCAATCAGCCCCAGCATTTT.

This rearrangement joins TRBV28 to TRBJ1-2; TRBD1 matches at 8 bases. CDR3 size: 14 residues. The ends lost 7 bases at V and 2 bases at J; junction bases unmatched: 6. Germline V gives CDR1 MDHEN, CDR2 SYDVKM. CDR3 sequence: CASTRTGRNYGYTF. The DNA for the CDR3 is TGTGCCAGCACCCGGACAGGGCGAAACTATGGCTACACCTTC.

J is TRBJ2-2 and V is TRBV2, with 8 bases identical to TRBD1. V shed 6 bases, J shed 4 bases, and the junction held 7 bases outside the gene matches. The CDR3 totals 15 residues. The V gene's germline CDR1 is SNHLY and CDR2 FYNNEI. CDR3 nucleotide sequence: TGTGCCAGCAGGGTGGGACAGGCAGTCACCGGGGAGCTGTTTTTT. It is translated as CASRVGQAVTGELFF.

Only one count was recorded for this clone. The rearrangement joins TRBV5-6 to TRBJ1-6, with 7 bases matching TRBD1. This CDR3 contains 13 residues. Losses at the gene ends were 7 bases for V and 10 bases for J; bases not matched to a gene: 8. The germline V gene has CDR1 SGHDT and CDR2 YYEEEE. The CDR3 loop reads CASRGQPKSPLHF. The CDR3 DNA reads as TGTGCCAGCCGGGGACAGCCTAAGTCACCCCTCCACTTT.

This sequence joins TRBV7-9 and TRBJ2-3; D is undetermined. The V end was cut by 2 bases, the J end by 3 bases, with 6 bases between. This CDR3 comprises 13 residues. Germline CDR1 and CDR2: SEHNR and FQNEAQ (reference sequence). CDR3 sequence reads: CASSLKQTDTQYF. The CDR3 nucleotides read TGTGCCAGCAGCTTAAAACAGACAGATACGCAGTATTTT.

This chain uses TRBV5-6 with TRBJ1-1, with D hard to call. The CDR3 has 13 amino acids. V was clipped by 4 bases and J by 2 bases, with 9 bases between them. Germline CDR1 and CDR2: SGHDT and YYEEEE. The CDR3 DNA reads TGTGCCAGCAGCCCTGCCACTAACACTGAAGCTTTCTTT. This encodes CASSPATNTEAFF.

This clone was found once. The V and J genes are TRBV14 and TRBJ1-2, with 7 bases fitting TRBD1. The V gene's germline CDR1 is SGHDN and CDR2 FVKESK. The CDR3 contains 16 residues. J gave up 4 bases and V 4 bases, and 12 bases lay outside the gene matches. The CDR3 is CASSLQGRKNVYGYTF. Written as DNA, the CDR3 is TGTGCCAGCAGCCTACAGGGGAGGAAGAATGTCTATGGCTACACCTTC.

This clone was counted between two and nine times. V usage is TRBV14 and J usage is TRBJ2-5; 15 nucleotides align to TRBD2. The CDR3 is 16 amino acids. Germline-derived CDR1 and CDR2 are SGHDN and FVKESK. V shed 4 bases and J 3 bases; nucleotides not matched to a gene: 3. The CDR3 DNA reads TGTGCCAGCAGCCGGGGACTAGCGGGGGGTAAAGAGACCCAGTACTTC. Its protein product is CASSRGLAGGKETQYF.

V usage is TRBV5-6 and J usage is TRBJ2-5, with 9 bases that match TRBD1. The CDR3 is made up of 14 amino acids. The trim removed 4 bases at V and 5 bases at J, leaving 6 bases unmatched. Germline CDR1 reads SGHDT; CDR2 reads YYEEEE. The CDR3 sequence is CASSKQGARETQYF. The CDR3 coding sequence is TGTGCCAGCAGCAAACAGGGGGCTCGGGAGACCCAGTACTTC.

The chain employs TRBV24-1 and TRBJ2-5; 11 bases align to TRBD1. The CDR3 is 16 residues long. V shed 4 bases, J shed 5 bases, and the junction held 8 bases outside the gene matches. Germline values: CDR1 KGHDR, CDR2 SFDVKD. The CDR3 sequence is CATSDPDRGLEETQYF. The DNA of the CDR3 is TGTGCCACCAGTGACCCGGACAGGGGGCTGGAGGAGACCCAGTACTTC.

This clone has only a few counts. An end of the junction does not agree with germline; a read error may underlie this. The V and J genes are TRBV7-7 and TRBJ2-7; tentative D call: TRBD2 (5 bases). This CDR3 spans 15 amino acids. Per germline, CDR1 SSHAT and CDR2 FNYEAQ (reference sequence). CDR3 nucleotides: TGTGCTAGCAGCTTAGACGTTAAGCGGAGCTACGAGCAGTACTTC. As protein: CASSLDVKRSYEQYF.

This clone is judged medium-sized (0.01 to 0.1%). The V and J genes are TRBV5-1 and TRBJ2-7; D is unresolved. CDR3 length: 11 amino acids. From germline, CDR1 is SGHRS and CDR2 YFSETQ. Trimming shortened V by 1 base and J by 6 bases, and 5 bases separated the two germline ends. CDR3 sequence: CASSLIGEQYF. The CDR3 nucleotides read TGCGCCAGCAGCTTGATCGGCGAGCAGTACTTC.

The J gene is TRBJ2-2, the V gene TRBV24-1; 14 positions match TRBD2. The J segment lost 3 bases and the V segment lost 6 bases, leaving 8 bases of the junction unmatched. CDR3 length: 18 amino acids. Germline V gene data show CDR1 as KGHDR and CDR2 as SFDVKD. The CDR3 DNA is TGTGCCACCAGTCCAAGGACTAGCGGGGGGCCCGACACCGGGGAGCTGTTTTTT. Its translation: CATSPRTSGGPDTGELFF.

The chain combines TRBV6-1 with TRBJ1-1; TRBD1 might be the D (6 bases). The length of the CDR3 is 15 residues. Looked up from germline, CDR1 is MNHNS and CDR2 is SASEGT. The ends were cut back, 2 bases at V and 10 bases at J, with 20 bases in the middle. The CDR3 DNA reads as TGTGCCAGCAGTGAAAACGGGGACACAAAGCCTCCAGCTTTCTTT. It is translated as CASSENGDTKPPAFF.

V gene TRBV7-9 combines with J gene TRBJ1-4, with TRBD1 identical over 7 bases. V gave up 5 bases and J gave up 4 bases; unmatched junction bases: 7. CDR1 and CDR2 (germline): SEHNR, FQNEAQ (reference sequence). The CDR3 is 15 amino acids. The CDR3 spells CASSADRVGNEKLFF. In DNA form, the CDR3 reads TGTGCCAGCAGCGCCGACAGGGTTGGTAATGAAAAACTGTTTTTT.